Below, one T cell receptor (beta chain) is given with its context. Germline V gene data show CDR1 as SGHTA and CDR2 as FQGTGA. The germline V and J ends were trimmed by 1 base and 9 bases, with 14 bases remaining between them. This CDR3 contains 14 residues. Authors' methods: Amplification with reference gene primers provided the estimates of nucleated cell counts. Repertoires were generated with immunoSEQ multiplex PCR, while TCRdb's copy carries only in-frame clones and drops some. The D gene and trimming were derived from the DNA, and the V and J assignments and clone size from that table. The repertoire holds tens of thousands of clones, with around 90% as singletons. These data are taken from a study of blood T cell repertoires in COVID-19. Study overall: The United States, Italy and Spain supplied acute and convalescent COVID-19 samples. PBMCs, B-cell-depleted T cells, or T cells were the source of the cDNA or gDNA that made up the material.

The genes are TRBV7-3 and TRBJ2-3; D unresolved. The sequenced material came from peripheral blood. The receptor comes from a woman between 40 and 50 years old with acute or convalescent COVID-19. This CDR3 is CASSLNVPPGTQYF. The CDR3 DNA reads TGTGCCAGCAGCTTAAATGTACCCCCCGGGACGCAGTATTTT.